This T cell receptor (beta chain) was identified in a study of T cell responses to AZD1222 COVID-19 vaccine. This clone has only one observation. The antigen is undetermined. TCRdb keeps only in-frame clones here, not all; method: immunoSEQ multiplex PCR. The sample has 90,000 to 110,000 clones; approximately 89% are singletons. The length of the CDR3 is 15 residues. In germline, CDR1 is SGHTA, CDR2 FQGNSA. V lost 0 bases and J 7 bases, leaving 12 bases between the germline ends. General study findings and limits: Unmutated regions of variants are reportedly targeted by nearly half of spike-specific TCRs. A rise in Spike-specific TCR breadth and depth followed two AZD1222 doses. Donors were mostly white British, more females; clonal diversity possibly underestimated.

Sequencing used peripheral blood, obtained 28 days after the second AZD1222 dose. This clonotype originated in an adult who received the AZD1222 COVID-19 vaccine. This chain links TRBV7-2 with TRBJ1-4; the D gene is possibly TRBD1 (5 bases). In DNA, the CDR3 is TGTGCCAGCAGCTTAGCGTGGGACTACGGTGAAAAACTGTTTTTT. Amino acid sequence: CASSLAWDYGEKLFF.